The 19 T cell receptor beta chains listed next were all sequenced from one sample in a study of OX40 agonist ivuxolimab in advanced cancers. Profiled with immunoSEQ multiplex PCR; TCRdb holds only in-frame clones, not every one. The sample consists of roughly 110,000 clones, roughly nine tenths of them appearing once. Sequenced here: CD4+ or CD8+ T cells sorted from blood, sampled in a trial of the OX40 agonist ivuxolimab. All receptors derive from an adult with an advanced solid tumor such as melanoma, head and neck, liver or kidney cancer.

The J gene is TRBJ1-1, the V gene TRBV11-3, with D possibly matching TRBD1 (5 bases). Germline lookup yields CDR1 SGHNT and CDR2 YENEEA. This CDR3 has 13 residues. Trimming left V 4 bases short and J 6 bases short, with 12 bases between. The CDR3 here is CASSSPRASEAFF. CDR3 in DNA: TGTGCCAGCAGCTCCCCCAGGGCGTCTGAAGCTTTCTTT.

The rearrangement uses TRBV10-3 and TRBJ2-3, with 8 bases identical to TRBD1. The V gene's germline CDR1 is ENHRY and CDR2 SYGVKD. The V and J ends lost 7 bases and 6 bases, in that order; junction bases with no gene match: 6. The CDR3 runs 13 residues. The chain's CDR3 is CAIKGQGDDTQYF. CDR3 coding DNA: TGTGCCATCAAAGGACAGGGCGACGATACGCAGTATTTT.

The rearrangement links TRBV7-9 to TRBJ1-3; no definite D call. Germline V lookup: CDR1 SEHNR, CDR2 FQNEAQ (reference sequence). The CDR3 has 14 residues. Trimming shortened V by 2 bases and J by 0 bases, and 5 bases separated the two germline ends. The CDR3 nucleotides are TGTGCCAGCAGCTTAAGCGACTCTGGAAACACCATATATTTT. Protein: CASSLSDSGNTIYF. The complete variable domain, with remaining parts taken from reference TRBV7-9 and TRBJ1-3, reads DTGVSQNPRHKITKRGQNVTFRCDPISEHNRLYWYRQTLGQGPEFLTYFQNEAQLEKSRLLSDRFSAERPKGSFSTLEIQRTEQGDSAMYLCASSLSDSGNTIYFGEGSWLTVV.

This chain uses TRBV19 with TRBJ2-5; D may correspond to TRBD1 or TRBD2 (5 bases each). Between the trimmed V and J ends, which lost 1 base and 2 bases, there was a span of 20 bases. CDR3 length: 18 amino acids. The germline gives CDR1 LNHDA, CDR2 SQIVND (reference sequence). The CDR3 bases are TGTGCCAGTAGTATAGGGAAGGGGCGAGGGAGTTCGCAAGAGACCCAGTACTTC. Protein product: CASSIGKGRGSSQETQYF. The complete variable domain, with remaining parts taken from reference TRBV19 and TRBJ2-5, reads DGGITQSPKYLFRKEGQNVTLSCEQNLNHDAMYWYRQDPGQGLRLIYYSQIVNDFQKGDIAEGYSVSREKKESFPLTVTSAQKNPTAFYLCASSIGKGRGSSQETQYFGPGTRLLVL.

There are a few counts of this clone. The rearrangement joins TRBV18 to TRBJ1-3; possibly TRBD1 for D (6 bases). Trimming cost V 8 bases and J 0 bases, with 11 bases left between them. The CDR3 sequence is 14 residues long. Germline V lookup: CDR1 KGHSH, CDR2 LQKENI. CDR3 loop: CASATGSSGNTIYF. In DNA form, the CDR3 reads TGTGCCAGCGCTACAGGGAGCTCTGGAAACACCATATATTTT.

V gene TRBV5-6 combines with J gene TRBJ2-7; 10 positions match TRBD1. This CDR3 is 15 amino acids long. CDR1 is SGHDT, CDR2 YYEEEE, per germline. The V and J ends lost 5 bases and 0 bases, in that order; junction bases with no gene match: 5. CDR3 in amino acids: CASRIGTGVSYEQYF. CDR3 coding DNA: TGTGCCAGCAGAATTGGGACAGGGGTCTCCTACGAGCAGTACTTC.

Remarks on this clone: The junction shows a germline mismatch at one end, possibly a read error. The V gene is TRBV2, the J gene TRBJ1-1, with unresolved D. The CDR3 length is 12 residues. Germline CDR1 is SNHLY and CDR2 is FYNNEI. In nucleotides, the CDR3 is TGTGCCAGCAGAGAAGGACTGAGGGAAGCTTTCTTT. Translating gives CASREGLREAFF.

The V and J genes are TRBV28 and TRBJ2-3; TRBD2 matches at 7 bases. From germline, CDR1 is MDHEN and CDR2 SYDVKM. The CDR3 length is 15 residues. The V gene end was trimmed by 4 bases and the J gene end by 1 base; junction bases not matched to a gene: 5. CDR3 loop: CASSSPRGGTDTQYF. CDR3 in DNA: TGTGCCAGCAGTTCCCCCCGGGGGGGCACAGATACGCAGTATTTT.

The chain is built from TRBV5-1 and TRBJ2-3; weak D call: TRBD2 (5 bases). V lost 2 bases, J lost 1 base, and 17 bases lay in between. The germline CDR1 and CDR2 sequences are SGHRS and YFSETQ. This CDR3 comprises 17 residues. The CDR3 sequence is CASSLWRVGRGTDTQYF. The CDR3 region has the DNA TGCGCCAGCAGCTTATGGCGGGTGGGCCGCGGCACAGATACGCAGTATTTT.

V is TRBV5-6 and J is TRBJ2-5; a possible D gene is TRBD2 (6 bases). With the DNA end fitting TRBJ2-7 better, the J assignment may be wrong. CDR3 size: 13 residues. Germline V gene data show CDR1 as SGHDT and CDR2 as YYEEEE. Written as DNA, the CDR3 is TGTGCCAGCAGCGGGAGGAGGGGAGACGAGCAGTACTTC. This translates into CASSGRRGDEQYF.

This chain uses TRBV18 with TRBJ2-7; TRBD1 matches 9 bases. The CDR3 consists of 15 residues. Trimming at V came to 0 bases and at J to 2 bases, leaving 2 bases not matched to a gene. Germline CDR1 reads KGHSH; CDR2 reads LQKENI. CDR3 protein: CASSPPGQGPYEQYF. In DNA, the CDR3 is TGTGCCAGCTCACCACCGGGACAGGGCCCCTACGAGCAGTACTTC.

The CDR3 loop is CASSDSPGILNTGELFF. For the CDR3, the DNA is TGTGCCAGCAGCGACTCACCCGGGATCCTTAACACCGGGGAGCTGTTTTTT. This sequence joins TRBV9 and TRBJ2-2; possibly TRBD2 for D (5 bases). The germline CDR1 and CDR2 sequences are SGDLS and YYNGEE. The V gene lost 3 bases and the J gene lost 2 bases, with 17 bases spanning the gap. This CDR3 is 17 amino acids long. Full variable domain (rest looked up from reference TRBV9 and TRBJ2-2): DSGVTQTPKHLITATGQRVTLRCSPRSGDLSVYWYQQSLDQGLQFLIQYYNGEERAKGNILERFSAQQFPDLHSELNLSSLELGDSALYFCASSDSPGILNTGELFFGEGSRLTVL.

The chain employs TRBV27 and TRBJ2-1; 7 nucleotides match TRBD2. The CDR3 length is 17 residues. Trimming at V came to 5 bases and at J to 1 base, leaving 11 bases not matched to a gene. Germline-derived CDR1 and CDR2 are MNHEY and SMNVEV (reference sequence). This chain's CDR3 is CASSQLMGLLSYNEQFF. The CDR3 DNA reads TGTGCCAGCAGTCAGCTCATGGGACTACTTTCCTACAATGAGCAGTTCTTC.

The chain recombines TRBV28 with TRBJ2-1; 12 bases line up with TRBD2. The CDR3 is 17 amino acids. Germline trimming cut 5 bases from V and 3 bases from J; bases unmatched to any gene: 8. The germline gives CDR1 MDHEN, CDR2 SYDVKM. CDR3 residues: CASSPTSGGTHYNEQFF. The CDR3 nucleotides are TGTGCCAGCAGTCCCACTAGCGGGGGGACTCACTACAATGAGCAGTTCTTC.

The chain carries TRBV28 and TRBJ1-5, with 8 bases matching TRBD1. CDR3 size: 15 residues. The germline CDR1 and CDR2 sequences are MDHEN and SYDVKM. J gave up 7 bases and V 3 bases, and 8 bases lay outside the gene matches. CDR3 sequence (DNA): TGTGCCAGCAGTTTCCCCGGACAGGGAGGGCAGCCCCAGCATTTT. Its protein is CASSFPGQGGQPQHF.

The rearrangement joins TRBV30 to TRBJ1-3; 7 bases map to TRBD1. The junction had 4 bases not matched to a gene; V was cut back by 2 bases and J by 0 bases. The CDR3 spans 15 residues. Germline CDR1 reads GTSNPN; CDR2 reads SVGIG (reference sequence). CDR3 in DNA: TGTGCCTGGAGTCCAACAGGGGACTCTGGAAACACCATATATTTT. Translated, it gives CAWSPTGDSGNTIYF.

The rearrangement uses TRBV7-2 and TRBJ1-1; D gene unclear. Germline values: CDR1 SGHTA, CDR2 FQGNSA. CDR3 length: 13 amino acids. Trimming stripped 1 base from V and 0 bases from J, with 3 bases between. As DNA, the CDR3 is TGTGCCAGCAGCTTAGATGTGAACACTGAAGCTTTCTTT. Translation: CASSLDVNTEAFF.

The J gene is TRBJ2-3, the V gene TRBV28, with D uncertain. Deletions cut 1 base from V and 6 bases from J, with 5 bases between. The CDR3 has 12 residues. Per the germline V gene, CDR1 is MDHEN and CDR2 is SYDVKM. The CDR3 loop reads CASSLLGDTQYF. CDR3 in DNA: TGTGCCAGCAGTTTATTGGGGGATACGCAGTATTTT.

V usage is TRBV5-1 and J usage is TRBJ2-2; D remains unclear. Germline V gives CDR1 SGHRS, CDR2 YFSETQ. V lost 0 bases and J 3 bases, leaving 6 bases between the germline ends. The CDR3 has 14 amino acids. The CDR3 coding sequence is TGCGCCAGCAGCTTGGACACTGACACCGGGGAGCTGTTTTTT. This codes for CASSLDTDTGELFF.